This T cell receptor (beta chain) was retrieved from a study of blood T cell repertoires in COVID-19. The data were produced by immunoSEQ multiplex PCR, yet TCRdb's version contains in-frame clones alone and is incomplete. This sample has some 80,000 clones; roughly three quarters occur once, and the top ten carry around 33%. Per the germline V gene, CDR1 is LNHNV and CDR2 is YYDKDF (reference sequence). The CDR3 has 18 amino acids. V was clipped by 2 bases and J by 3 bases; unmatched bases: 10. The chain joins TRBV15 to TRBJ2-1, with TRBD2 identical over 10 bases. The sequenced sample consisted of peripheral blood. This TCR derives from a man in his 60s with COVID-19, enrolled during active disease. CDR3 coding DNA: TGTGCCACCAGCAGAACCCTTGCCGGACTAGCGGTCTACAATGAGCAGTTCTTC. Translation: CATSRTLAGLAVYNEQFF.